This T cell receptor beta chain was sequenced in a study of cytomegalovirus exposure and HLA in healthy donors. Study-level results: In presence/absence analyses, roughly uniform sequencing depth across donors was assumed.

Comments on this clone: Its matching antigen is unknown.

It was with 60 Vbeta and 13 Jbeta primers that the PCR ran. The protocol was immunoSEQ multiplex PCR, while the TCRdb copy is restricted to in-frame clones and leaves out a portion. The sample comprises approximately 180,000 clones, 80% of which are singletons, and 0.85% to 1.4% rests with the top ten. The CDR3 is 17 amino acids. Germline CDR1 reads LGHNA; CDR2 reads YSLEER. V was trimmed by 0 bases and J by 5 bases, leaving 19 bases between them. V gene TRBV4-3 combines with J gene TRBJ1-2; D remains ambiguous. This receptor was identified in a middle-aged woman in good health and CMV-seronegative. The sequenced material came from PBMCs. The CDR3 loop is CASSQELSGRGSYGYTF. In DNA, the CDR3 is TGCGCCAGCAGCCAAGAACTTTCCGGACGGGGTAGTTATGGCTACACCTTC.